This entry features one T cell receptor (beta chain) sequence. The entry originates in a study of blood T cell repertoires in COVID-19. In the study overall: Samples of COVID-19 (acute and convalescent) were obtained from the United States, Italy and Spain. Sources were T cells, B-cell-depleted T cells, or PBMCs; the material itself was cDNA or gDNA.

The germline CDR1 and CDR2 sequences are MNHEY and SVGAGI. The CDR3 contains 13 residues. Trimming at V came to 6 bases and at J to 6 bases, leaving 7 bases not matched to a gene. Original data processing: How many nucleated cells were present was estimated from reference gene primer amplification. Method: immunoSEQ multiplex PCR; TCRdb's copy keeps in-frame clones and lacks some. Clonal size and the V and J genes are those of that table, whereas D and trimming came from the DNA. The table has about 120,000 clones, just over 85% seen once. V is TRBV6-5 and J is TRBJ2-7; TRBD2 matches at 8 bases. The sample consisted of peripheral blood. The TCR was taken from a man aged 35 to 55 with acute or convalescent COVID-19. The CDR3: CASRTGGPGEQYF. In DNA, the CDR3 is TGTGCCAGCAGAACGGGGGGGCCGGGCGAGCAGTACTTC.